The entry below gives a single T cell receptor (beta chain) sequence along with its context. Its antigen is unknown. Base qualities are not recorded, but no much larger clone differs from it by a single base. The sample originates from a study of T cell changes during pregnancy in multiple sclerosis (dated by TCRdb to between 2019 and 2020). Regarding the research as a whole: In women with multiple sclerosis, the researchers looked at how the T cell repertoire shifted as pregnancy progressed.

Library creation used the immunoSEQ multiplex PCR assay. The clones in this table, taken by TCRdb from immuneACCESS, are in-frame only. Not every clone is retained; where verified, under half of the shortfall comes from an unresolved V gene, and the cause of the rest is unknown. The sample table contains about 69,000 clones; only one count was recorded for more than 75% of them. The top ten clones comprise approximately 1.4% of the sample. The material was peripheral blood, obtained in the third trimester of pregnancy. The clonotype was recovered from a female donor with multiple sclerosis, enrolled in a pregnancy study.

The nucleotide sequence is TGTGCCAGTAGTATAGATCTAGCAACAGGGTTAGGATATGGCTACACCTTC. Its protein reads: CASSIDLATGLGYGYTF. In this chain, TRBV19 is recombined with TRBJ1-2; a tentative D match to TRBD1 spans 6 bases. Reading from cysteine to phenylalanine, the CDR3 counts 17 amino acids. Only the CDR3 part of the read is kept: 51 bases, read in frame from the first base. The germline V gene encodes CDR1 LNHDA and CDR2 SQIVND (reference sequence). At the junction V is shortened by 0 bases and J by 5 bases, with 19 bases in between.